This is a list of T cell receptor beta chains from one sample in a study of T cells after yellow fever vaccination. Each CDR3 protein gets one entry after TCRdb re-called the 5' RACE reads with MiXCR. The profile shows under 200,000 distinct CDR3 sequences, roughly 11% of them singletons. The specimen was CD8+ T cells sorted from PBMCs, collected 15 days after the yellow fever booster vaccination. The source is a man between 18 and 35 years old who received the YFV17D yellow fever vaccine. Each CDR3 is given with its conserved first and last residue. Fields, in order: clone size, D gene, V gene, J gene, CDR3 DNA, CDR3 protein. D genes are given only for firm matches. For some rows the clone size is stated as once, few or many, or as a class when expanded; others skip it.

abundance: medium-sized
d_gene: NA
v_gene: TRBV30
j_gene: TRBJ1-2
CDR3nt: TGTGCCTGGAACGGGGGGCAATACTATGGCTACACCTTC
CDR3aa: CAWNGGQYYGYTF

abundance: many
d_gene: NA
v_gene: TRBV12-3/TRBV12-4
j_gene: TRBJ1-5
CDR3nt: TGTGCCAGCAGTTTGGTGGGGGGTAATCAGCCCCAGCATTTT
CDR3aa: CASSLVGGNQPQHF

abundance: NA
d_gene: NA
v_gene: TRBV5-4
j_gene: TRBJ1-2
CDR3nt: TGTGCCAGCAGCTTGAAGGGAGTTGACTATGGCTACACCTTC
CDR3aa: CASSLKGVDYGYTF

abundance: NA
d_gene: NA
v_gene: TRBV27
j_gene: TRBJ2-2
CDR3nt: TGTGCCAGCAGTTCGCACAGCGGGTCAGACACCGGGGAGCTGTTTTTT
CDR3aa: CASSSHSGSDTGELFF

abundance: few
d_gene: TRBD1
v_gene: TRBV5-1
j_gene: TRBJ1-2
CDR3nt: TGCGCCAGCAGGACAGGGGGCAGCTATGGCTACACCTTC
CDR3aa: CASRTGGSYGYTF

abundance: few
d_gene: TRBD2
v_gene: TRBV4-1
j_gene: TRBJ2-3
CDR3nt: TGCGCCAGCAGCCAAGTTGAGTCTAGCGGGGATCGCCCAGATACGCAGTATTTT
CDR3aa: CASSQVESSGDRPDTQYF

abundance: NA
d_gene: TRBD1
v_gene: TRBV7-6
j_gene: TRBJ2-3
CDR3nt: TGTGCCAGCAGCTTAGGACAGGGGGCAATAGATACGCAGTATTTT
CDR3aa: CASSLGQGAIDTQYF

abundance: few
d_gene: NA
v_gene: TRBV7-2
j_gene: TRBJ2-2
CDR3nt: TGTGCCAGCAGCTTAGCCCCGGCGTTCGGGGAGCTGTTTTTT
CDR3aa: CASSLAPAFGELFF

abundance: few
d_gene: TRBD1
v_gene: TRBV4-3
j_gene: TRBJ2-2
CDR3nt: TGCGCCAGCAGCTACCAATCGACAGGGGCGGGGGAGCTGTTTTTT
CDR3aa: CASSYQSTGAGELFF

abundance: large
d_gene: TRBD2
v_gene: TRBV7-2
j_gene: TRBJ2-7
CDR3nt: TGTGCCAGCAGCCAAGGGACTAGCGGGAGCTCCTACGAGCAGTACTTC
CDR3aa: CASSQGTSGSSYEQYF

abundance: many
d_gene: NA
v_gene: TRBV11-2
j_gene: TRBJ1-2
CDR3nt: TGTGCCAGCAGCTCTACCGGGGTCTATGGCTACACCTTC
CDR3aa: CASSSTGVYGYTF

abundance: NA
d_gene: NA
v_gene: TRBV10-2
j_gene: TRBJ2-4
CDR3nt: TGCGCCAGCAGCCTAGACTCCAAAAACATTCAGTACTTC
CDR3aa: CASSLDSKNIQYF

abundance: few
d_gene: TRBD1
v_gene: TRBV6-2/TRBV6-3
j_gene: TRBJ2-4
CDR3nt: TGTGCCAGCAGTTACAGGGGGCTTGGCAAAAACATTCAGTACTTC
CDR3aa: CASSYRGLGKNIQYF

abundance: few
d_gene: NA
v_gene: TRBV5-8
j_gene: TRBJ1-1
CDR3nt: TGTGCCAGCACCCTTCGGATACCGAACACTGAAGCTTTCTTT
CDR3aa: CASTLRIPNTEAFF

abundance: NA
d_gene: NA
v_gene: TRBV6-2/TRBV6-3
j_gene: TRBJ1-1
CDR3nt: TGTGCCAGCAGTTATAAGTGGGGGACTGAAGCTTTCTTT
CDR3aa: CASSYKWGTEAFF

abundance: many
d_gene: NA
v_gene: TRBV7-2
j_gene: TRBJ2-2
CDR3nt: TGTGCCAGCAGCTTATTCGGGGGGGAGCTGTTTTTT
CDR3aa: CASSLFGGELFF

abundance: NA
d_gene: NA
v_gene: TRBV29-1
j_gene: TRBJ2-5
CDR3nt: TGCAGCGTTGAATGGGGCTCGTCCGAGACCCAGTACTTC
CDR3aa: CSVEWGSSETQYF

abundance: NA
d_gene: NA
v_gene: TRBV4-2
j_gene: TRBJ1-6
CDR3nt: TGTGCCAGCAGCCAAGAAATAGCAGCGCTTAATTCACCCCTCCACTTT
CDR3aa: CASSQEIAALNSPLHF

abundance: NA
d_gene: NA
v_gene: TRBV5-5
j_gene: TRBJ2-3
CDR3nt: TGTGCCAGCAGCTTCCCCGCTGCGGGGTTCATTGGCGCAGATACGCAGTATTTT
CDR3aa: CASSFPAAGFIGADTQYF

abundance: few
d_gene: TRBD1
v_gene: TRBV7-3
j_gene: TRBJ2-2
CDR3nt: TGTGCCAGCAGCGCCCGGGACAGGGGGCTTCCCGGGGAGCTGTTTTTT
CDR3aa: CASSARDRGLPGELFF

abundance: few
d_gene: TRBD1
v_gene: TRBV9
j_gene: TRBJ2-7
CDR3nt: TGTGCCAGCAGTCCCAGGGACAGGATTACCTACGAGCAGTACTTC
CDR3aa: CASSPRDRITYEQYF

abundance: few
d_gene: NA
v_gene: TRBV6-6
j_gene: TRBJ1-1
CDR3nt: TGTGCCCACAGGGAGAACACTGAAGCTTTCTTT
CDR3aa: CAHRENTEAFF

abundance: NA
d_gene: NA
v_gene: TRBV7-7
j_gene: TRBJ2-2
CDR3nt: TGTGCTAGCAGCCGCAATAGGTTCGGGGCGAACACCGGGGAGCTGTTTTTT
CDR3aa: CASSRNRFGANTGELFF

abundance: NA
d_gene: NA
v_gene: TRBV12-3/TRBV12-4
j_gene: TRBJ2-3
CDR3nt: TGTGCCAGCAGTGCGTCTGAGGCGTCAGATACGCAGTATTTT
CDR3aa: CASSASEASDTQYF

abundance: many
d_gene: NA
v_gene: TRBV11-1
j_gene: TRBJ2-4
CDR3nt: TGTGCCAGCAGCGCACCGGCGACGGACCCCAAAAACATTCAGTACTTC
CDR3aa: CASSAPATDPKNIQYF

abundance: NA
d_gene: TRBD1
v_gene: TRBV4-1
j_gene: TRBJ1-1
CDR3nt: TGCGCCAGCAGCCAAGGAAGGCAGGGGGCAGATTTGAACACTGAAGCTTTCTTT
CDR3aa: CASSQGRQGADLNTEAFF

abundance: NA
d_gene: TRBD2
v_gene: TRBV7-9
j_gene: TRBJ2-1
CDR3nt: TGTGCCAGCAGTCATACCGGGACTAGCTCCTACAATGAGCAGTTCTTC
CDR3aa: CASSHTGTSSYNEQFF

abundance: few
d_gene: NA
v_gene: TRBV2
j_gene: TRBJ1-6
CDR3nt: TGTGCCAGCAGTGGGATGCGGGGCATTGGGAGCTCCTATAATTCACCCCTCCACTTT
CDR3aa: CASSGMRGIGSSYNSPLHF

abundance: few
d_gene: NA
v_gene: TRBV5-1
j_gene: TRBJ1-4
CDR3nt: TGCGCCAGCAGCAAGGGAGCAACTAATGAAAAACTGTTTTTT
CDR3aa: CASSKGATNEKLFF

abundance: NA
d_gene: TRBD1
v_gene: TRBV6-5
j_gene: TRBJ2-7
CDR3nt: TGTGCCAGCAGCCTCGGACAGGGGTCCCCCTACGAGCAGTACTTC
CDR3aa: CASSLGQGSPYEQYF

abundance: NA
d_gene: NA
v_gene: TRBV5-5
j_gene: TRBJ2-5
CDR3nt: TGTGCCAGCAGCCCAGAGGGGGGGGCGTGGGAGACCCAGTACTTC
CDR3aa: CASSPEGGAWETQYF

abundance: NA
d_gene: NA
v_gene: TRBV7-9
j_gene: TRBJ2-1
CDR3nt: TGTGCCAGCAGCTTAGAGGCCGGGACCAGCTCCTACAATGAGCAGTTCTTC
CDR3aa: CASSLEAGTSSYNEQFF

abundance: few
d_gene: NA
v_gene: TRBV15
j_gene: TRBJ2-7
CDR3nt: TGTGCCACCAGCATTCCAGGGGTGCCCTACGAGCAGTACTTC
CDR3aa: CATSIPGVPYEQYF

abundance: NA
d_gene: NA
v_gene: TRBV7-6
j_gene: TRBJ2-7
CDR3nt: TGTGCCAGCAGCTCAGGGGGACTAGCCTACGAGCAGTACTTC
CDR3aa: CASSSGGLAYEQYF

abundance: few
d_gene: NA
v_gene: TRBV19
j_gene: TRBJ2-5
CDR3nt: TGTGCCAGTAGTCCTGGGCGTTGGTACCAAGAGACCCAGTACTTC
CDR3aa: CASSPGRWYQETQYF

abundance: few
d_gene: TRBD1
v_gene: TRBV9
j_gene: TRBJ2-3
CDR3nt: TGTGCCAGCAGCCCTCGGGACAGGGGGGGAACAGATACGCAGTATTTT
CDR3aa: CASSPRDRGGTDTQYF

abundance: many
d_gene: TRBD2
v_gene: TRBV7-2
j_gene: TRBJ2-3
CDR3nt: TGTGCCAGCAGCTCGGGACTAGCGGGCACAGATACGCAGTATTTT
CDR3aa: CASSSGLAGTDTQYF

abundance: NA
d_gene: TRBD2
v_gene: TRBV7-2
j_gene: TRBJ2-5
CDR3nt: TGTGCCAGCAGCCACCCTAGGACTAGCGGGGTAAAACAAGAGACCCAGTACTTC
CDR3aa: CASSHPRTSGVKQETQYF

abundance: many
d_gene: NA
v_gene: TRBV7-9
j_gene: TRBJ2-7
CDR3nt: TGTGCCAGCAGCGAGGGCTACGAGCAGTACTTC
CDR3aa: CASSEGYEQYF

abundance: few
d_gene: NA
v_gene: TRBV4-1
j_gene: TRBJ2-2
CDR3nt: TGCGCCAGCAGCCTAACCTTGACCGGGGAGCTGTTTTTT
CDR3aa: CASSLTLTGELFF

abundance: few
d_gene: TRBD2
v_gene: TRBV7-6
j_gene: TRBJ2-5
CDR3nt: TGTGCCAGCAGCCAGCGGGGGCCCCTCCTGTACTTC
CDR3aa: CASSQRGPLLYF

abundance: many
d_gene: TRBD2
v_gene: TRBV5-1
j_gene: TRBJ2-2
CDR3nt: TGCGCCAGCAGCGGGGGACTAGCGGGGAACACCGGGGAGCTGTTTTTT
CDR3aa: CASSGGLAGNTGELFF

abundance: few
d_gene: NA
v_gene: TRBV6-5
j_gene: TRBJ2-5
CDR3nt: TGTGCCAGCAGCCCCAACCGCCACCAAGAGACCCAGTACTTC
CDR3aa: CASSPNRHQETQYF

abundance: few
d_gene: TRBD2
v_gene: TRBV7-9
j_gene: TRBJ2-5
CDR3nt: TGTGCCAGCAGCTTGGTTATAGCGGGGGAGCAAGAGACCCAGTACTTC
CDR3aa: CASSLVIAGEQETQYF

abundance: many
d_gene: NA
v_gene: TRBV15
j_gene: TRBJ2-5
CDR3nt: TGTGCCACCAGCAGGGGGGAGAGGACCCAGTACTTC
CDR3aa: CATSRGERTQYF

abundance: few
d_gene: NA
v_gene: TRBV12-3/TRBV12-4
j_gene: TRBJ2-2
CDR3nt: TGTGCCAGCAGTTTAGCATCTCCTAACACCGGGGAGCTGTTTTTT
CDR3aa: CASSLASPNTGELFF

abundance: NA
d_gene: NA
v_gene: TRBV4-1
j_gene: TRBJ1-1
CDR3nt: TGCGCCAGCAGCCTAGATGGGGGGACTGAAGCTTTCTTT
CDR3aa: CASSLDGGTEAFF

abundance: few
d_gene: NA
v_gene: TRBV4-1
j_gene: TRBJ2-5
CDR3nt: TGCGCCAGCAGCCAAGTGAAGGGGGGATCAGAGACCCAGTACTTC
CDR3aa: CASSQVKGGSETQYF

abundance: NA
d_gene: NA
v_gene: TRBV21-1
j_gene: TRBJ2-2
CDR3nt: TGTGCCAGCAGCAAGGATCCGGGCTCACAGGGGTTCCATACCGGGGAGCTGTTTTTT
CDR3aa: CASSKDPGSQGFHTGELFF

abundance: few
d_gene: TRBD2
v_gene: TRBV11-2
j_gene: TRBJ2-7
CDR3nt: TGTGCCAGCAGCTCCACCCCGGGCGGGGGGGCCTACGAGCAGTACTTC
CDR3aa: CASSSTPGGGAYEQYF

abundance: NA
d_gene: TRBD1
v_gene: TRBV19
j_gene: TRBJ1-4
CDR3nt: TGTGCCAGTACCCCGACAGGGGGTAATGAAAAACTGTTTTTT
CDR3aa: CASTPTGGNEKLFF

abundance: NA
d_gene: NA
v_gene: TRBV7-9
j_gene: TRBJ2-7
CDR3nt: TGTGCCAGCAGCTTAGGGCAGCGCTACGAGCAGTACTTC
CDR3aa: CASSLGQRYEQYF

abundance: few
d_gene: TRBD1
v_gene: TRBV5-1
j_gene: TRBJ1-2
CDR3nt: TGCGCCAGCAGCCCGGGACAGACCTATGGCTACACCTTC
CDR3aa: CASSPGQTYGYTF